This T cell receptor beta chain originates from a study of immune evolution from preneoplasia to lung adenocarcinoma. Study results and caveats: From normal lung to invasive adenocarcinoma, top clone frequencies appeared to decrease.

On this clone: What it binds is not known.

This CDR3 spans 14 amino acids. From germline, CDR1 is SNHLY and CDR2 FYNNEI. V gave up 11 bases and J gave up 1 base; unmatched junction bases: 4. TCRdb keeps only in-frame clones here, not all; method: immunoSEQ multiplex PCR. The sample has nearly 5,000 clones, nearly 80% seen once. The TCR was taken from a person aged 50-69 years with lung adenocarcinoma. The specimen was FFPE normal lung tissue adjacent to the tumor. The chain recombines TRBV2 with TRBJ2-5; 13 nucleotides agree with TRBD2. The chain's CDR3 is CAGTSGRAQETQYF. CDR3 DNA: TGTGCCGGTACTAGCGGGAGGGCCCAAGAGACCCAGTACTTC.